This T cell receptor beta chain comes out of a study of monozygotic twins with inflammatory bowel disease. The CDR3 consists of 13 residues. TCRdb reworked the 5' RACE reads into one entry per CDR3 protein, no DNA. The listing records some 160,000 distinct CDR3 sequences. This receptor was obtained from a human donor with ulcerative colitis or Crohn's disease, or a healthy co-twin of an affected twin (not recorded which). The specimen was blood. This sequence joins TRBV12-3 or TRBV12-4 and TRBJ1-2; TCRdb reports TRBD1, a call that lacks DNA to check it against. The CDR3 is CASSPRDRGGYTF.